This T cell receptor beta chain is drawn from a study of graft-versus-host responses after intestinal transplantation. At the level of the study: Each of the recipients got a multivisceral, liver-intestinal, or isolated intestinal transplant. Every recipient underwent anti-thymocyte globulin induction, then tacrolimus and steroids for three to four years. Study results and caveats: Investigators detected GvH clones in recipient marrow, with some emerging earlier in ileum or blood. Patients who carried graft-donor T cell macrochimerism also had high graft-versus-host to host-versus-graft clonal ratios in their allografts.

In regard to this clone: Its antigen is currently unknown.

Germline V gene sequence: CDR1 GTSNPN, CDR2 SVGIG (reference sequence). This CDR3 comprises 13 residues. The V end was cut by 4 bases, the J end by 4 bases, with 11 bases between. Method: immunoSEQ multiplex PCR; TCRdb's copy keeps in-frame clones and lacks some. The sample has 95,000 to 110,000 clones, 87% seen once. Sequencing used unstimulated CD4+ T cells sorted from spleen or lymph node cells, obtained before transplant. The rearrangement uses TRBV30 and TRBJ1-5; possible D gene TRBD1, 5 bases. This sequence originates from a human donor who was the organ donor for an intestinal transplant. For the CDR3, the DNA is TGTGCCTGGAATTGGAGGGGAAATCAGCCCCAGCATTTT. Encoded protein: CAWNWRGNQPQHF.